A single sample is the source of the 14 T cell receptor beta chains below, sequenced in a study of STAT5B mutations in CD4+ large granular lymphocyte leukemia. Using immunoSEQ multiplex PCR, the repertoire was profiled, and TCRdb retains in-frame clones only, with some absent. The table has 20,000 to 25,000 clones, about 80% seen once. Sequencing was done on a sample of CD4+ T cells from blood buffy coats. These receptor sequences come from a human donor in good health.

The chain carries TRBV5-4 and TRBJ2-7, with D possibly TRBD2 on 5 matching bases. Looked up from germline, CDR1 is SGHNT and CDR2 is YYREEE (reference sequence). The ends were cut back, 3 bases at V and 10 bases at J, with 17 bases in the middle. CDR3 size: 13 residues. CDR3 sequence (DNA): TGTGCCAGCAGCTGGGAGACTGGAAAAAACCAGTACTTC. It encodes CASSWETGKNQYF.

This chain links TRBV29-1 with TRBJ2-7; D gene ambiguous. The germline V gene has CDR1 SQVTM and CDR2 ANQGSEA. Trimming removed 4 bases from V and 3 bases from J, with 13 bases in between. This CDR3 spans 13 amino acids. The CDR3 coding sequence is TGCAGCGTTGCTGAGACCGACATCTACGAGCAGTACTTC. Its protein is CSVAETDIYEQYF.

The chain carries TRBV5-1 and TRBJ1-1, with D perhaps matching TRBD1 (6 bases). Trimming stripped 1 base from V and 3 bases from J, with 10 bases between. This CDR3 spans 14 amino acids. Looked up from germline, CDR1 is SGHRS and CDR2 is YFSETQ. CDR3 sequence: CASSLRAGDTEAFF. The CDR3 DNA follows: TGCGCCAGCAGCTTGAGGGCAGGGGACACTGAAGCTTTCTTT.

The chain uses TRBV2 and TRBJ1-5, with D unclear. Germline V CDR1 and CDR2: SNHLY, FYNNEI. The V and J ends lost 5 bases and 0 bases respectively, with 14 bases between them. This CDR3 is 16 amino acids long. In DNA form, the CDR3 reads TGTGCCAGCAGTTTATACGGGCAAGGTAGCAATCAGCCCCAGCATTTT. As protein: CASSLYGQGSNQPQHF.

The V and J genes are TRBV20-1 and TRBJ1-1, with no clear D. CDR3 size: 11 residues. Germline lookup yields CDR1 DFQATT and CDR2 SNEGSKA (reference sequence). CDR3 sequence: CSRILNTEAFF. CDR3 bases: TGCTCAAGGATCCTGAACACTGAAGCTTTCTTT.

This clone was seen just once. The chain combines TRBV6-6 with TRBJ1-1, with 7 positions matching TRBD1. This CDR3 comprises 16 residues. J was trimmed by 2 bases and V by 6 bases; bases with no gene match: 12. CDR1 is MNHNY, CDR2 SVGAGI, per germline (reference sequence). In DNA form, the CDR3 reads TGTGCCAGCAGCCACGACCCCGGGACAGAAAACACTGAAGCTTTCTTT. This gives the protein CASSHDPGTENTEAFF.

CDR3 sequence (DNA): TGTGCCAGCAGCCGACAGGGGAACACTGAAGCTTTCTTT. Protein product: CASSRQGNTEAFF. The rearrangement uses TRBV7-9 and TRBJ1-1; TRBD1 matches 7 bases. The CDR3 contains 13 residues. Losses at the gene ends were 5 bases for V and 1 base for J; bases not matched to a gene: 1. Germline V gene data show CDR1 as SEHNR and CDR2 as FQNEAQ (reference sequence).

J is TRBJ2-7 and V is TRBV10-3; no firm D call. Per the germline V gene, CDR1 is ENHRY and CDR2 is SYGVKD. CDR3 length: 12 amino acids. Trimming pared 2 bases from V and 5 bases from J, leaving 7 bases between. CDR3 region: CAISERQHEQYF. CDR3 in DNA: TGTGCCATCAGTGAGAGGCAGCACGAGCAGTACTTC.

This clone was recorded once. The chain uses TRBV5-6 and TRBJ2-3; a weak D match, TRBD1 (6 bases). CDR1 and CDR2 from the germline V gene are SGHDT and YYEEEE. The CDR3 runs 12 residues. V lost 6 bases and J 6 bases, leaving 11 bases between the germline ends. The CDR3 here is CASNWGQDTQYF. CDR3 DNA: TGTGCCAGCAACTGGGGGCAGGATACGCAGTATTTT.

The table lists this clone with a count of one. The CDR3 region is CASSLVPGRQETQYF. The CDR3 DNA sequence: TGTGCCAGCAGCTTAGTTCCGGGGCGACAAGAGACCCAGTACTTC. This rearrangement joins TRBV7-7 to TRBJ2-5, with D perhaps given as TRBD1 or TRBD2 (5 bases each). Germline assignment: CDR1 SSHAT and CDR2 FNYEAQ (reference sequence). The CDR3 is 15 amino acids. Trimming pared 1 base from V and 2 bases from J, leaving 11 bases between.

The V call is TRBV19, the J call TRBJ2-1, with TRBD2 identical over 13 bases. The germline V gene encodes CDR1 LNHDA and CDR2 SQIVND (reference sequence). There are 14 residues in the CDR3. J was trimmed by 9 bases and V by 6 bases; bases with no gene match: 5. The CDR3 sequence is CASSGTSGNREQFF. DNA of the CDR3: TGTGCCAGTAGCGGGACTAGCGGGAACCGTGAGCAGTTCTTC.

V is TRBV2 and J is TRBJ2-1, with TRBD2 matching over 7 bases. V was clipped by 7 bases and J by 0 bases; unmatched bases: 3. This CDR3 has 14 amino acids. Germline V lookup: CDR1 SNHLY, CDR2 FYNNEI. As DNA, the CDR3 is TGTGCCAGCAAAGGCGGGAGCTCCTACAATGAGCAGTTCTTC. Translating gives CASKGGSSYNEQFF.

This clone has only one observation. The chain has TRBV5-4 and TRBJ2-1, with TRBD2 identical over 10 bases. Germline V CDR1 and CDR2: SGHNT, YYREEE (reference sequence). J was trimmed by 9 bases and V by 4 bases; bases with no gene match: 1. The CDR3 has 12 residues. CDR3 in amino acids: CASSLAGVEQFF. The CDR3 region has the DNA TGTGCCAGCAGCCTAGCGGGAGTTGAGCAGTTCTTC.

This clone was observed once. The chain is built from TRBV2 and TRBJ2-7; TRBD1 matches 12 bases. The CDR3 length is 14 residues. V shed 6 bases, J shed 7 bases, and the junction held 7 bases outside the gene matches. Germline CDR1 reads SNHLY; CDR2 reads FYNNEI. The CDR3 DNA reads TGTGCCAGCAGGCTGGGACAGGGGGCGGTTGAGCAGTACTTC. Translating it yields CASRLGQGAVEQYF.